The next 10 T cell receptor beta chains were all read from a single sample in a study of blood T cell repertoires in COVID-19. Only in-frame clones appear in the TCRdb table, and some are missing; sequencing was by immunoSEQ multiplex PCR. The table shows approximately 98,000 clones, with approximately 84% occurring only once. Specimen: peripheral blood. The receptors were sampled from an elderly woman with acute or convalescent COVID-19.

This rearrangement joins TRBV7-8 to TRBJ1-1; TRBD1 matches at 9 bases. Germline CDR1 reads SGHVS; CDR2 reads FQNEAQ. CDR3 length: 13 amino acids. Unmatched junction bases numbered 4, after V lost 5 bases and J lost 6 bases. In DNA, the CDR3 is TGTGCCAGCAGCACGGACAGGGGACCTGAAGCTTTCTTT. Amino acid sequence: CASSTDRGPEAFF.

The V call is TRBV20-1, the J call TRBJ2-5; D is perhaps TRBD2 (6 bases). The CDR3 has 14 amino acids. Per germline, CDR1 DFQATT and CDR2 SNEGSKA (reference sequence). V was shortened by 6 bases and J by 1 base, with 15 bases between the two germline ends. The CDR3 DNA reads TGCAGTGCCAGTACGGCGGGGAGCCAAGAGACCCAGTACTTC. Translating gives CSASTAGSQETQYF.

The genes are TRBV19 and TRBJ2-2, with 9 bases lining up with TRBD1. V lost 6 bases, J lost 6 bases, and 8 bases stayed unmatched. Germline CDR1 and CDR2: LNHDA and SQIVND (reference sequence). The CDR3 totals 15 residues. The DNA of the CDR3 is TGTGCCAGTAGCACCGACACAGGGGGCTCCGGGGAGCTGTTTTTT. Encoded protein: CASSTDTGGSGELFF.

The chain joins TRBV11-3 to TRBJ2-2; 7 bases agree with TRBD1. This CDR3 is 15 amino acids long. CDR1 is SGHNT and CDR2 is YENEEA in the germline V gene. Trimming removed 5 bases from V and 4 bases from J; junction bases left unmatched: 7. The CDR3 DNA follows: TGTGCCAGCAGCCTCAGGGGGAAAGGCACCGGGGAGCTGTTTTTT. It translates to CASSLRGKGTGELFF. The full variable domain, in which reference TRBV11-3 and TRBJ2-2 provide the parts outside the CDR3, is EAGVVQSPRYKIIEKKQPVAFWCNPISGHNTLYWYLQNLGQGPELLIRYENEEAVDDSQLPKDRFSAERLKGVDSTLKIQPAELGDSAVYLCASSLRGKGTGELFFGEGSRLTVL.

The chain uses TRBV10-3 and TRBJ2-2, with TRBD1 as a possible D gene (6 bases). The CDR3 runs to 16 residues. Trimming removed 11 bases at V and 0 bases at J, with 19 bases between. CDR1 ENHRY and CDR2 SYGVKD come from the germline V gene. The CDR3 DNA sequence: TGTGCCGCCGGCCGAGGAGGACAGTCGAACACCGGGGAGCTGTTTTTT. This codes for CAAGRGGQSNTGELFF.

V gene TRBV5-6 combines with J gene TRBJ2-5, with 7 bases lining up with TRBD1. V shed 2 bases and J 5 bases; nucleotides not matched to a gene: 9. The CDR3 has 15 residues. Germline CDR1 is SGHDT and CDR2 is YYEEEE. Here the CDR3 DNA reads TGTGCCAGCAGCTTCCGACAGGGAAGGGGGGAGACCCAGTACTTC. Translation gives CASSFRQGRGETQYF.

The CDR3 protein is CASSRTGGGTDTQYF. Written as DNA, the CDR3 is TGCGCCAGCAGCAGGACAGGGGGTGGCACAGATACGCAGTATTTT. The chain joins TRBV5-1 to TRBJ2-3, with TRBD1 matching over 10 bases. CDR3 length: 15 residues. Germline V gene data show CDR1 as SGHRS and CDR2 as YFSETQ. With 4 bases clipped from V and 1 base from J, the junction kept 3 bases outside the gene matches.

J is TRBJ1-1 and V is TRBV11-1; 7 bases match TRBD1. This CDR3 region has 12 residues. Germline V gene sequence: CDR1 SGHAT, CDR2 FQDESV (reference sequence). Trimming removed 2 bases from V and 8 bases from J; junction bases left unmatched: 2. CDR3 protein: CASSLWTGEAFF. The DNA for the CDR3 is TGTGCCAGCAGCTTATGGACAGGAGAAGCTTTCTTT. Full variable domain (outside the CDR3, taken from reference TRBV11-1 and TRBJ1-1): EAEVAQSPRYKITEKSQAVAFWCDPISGHATLYWYRQILGQGPELLVQFQDESVVDDSQLPKDRFSAERLKGVDSTLKIQPAELGDSAMYLCASSLWTGEAFFGQGTRLTVV.

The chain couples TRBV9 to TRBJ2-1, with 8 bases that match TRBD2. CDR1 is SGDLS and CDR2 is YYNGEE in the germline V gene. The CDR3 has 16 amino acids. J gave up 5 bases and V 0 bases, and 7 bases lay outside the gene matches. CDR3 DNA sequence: TGTGCCAGCAGCGTAGCCCTCAGCGGGGGAGACAATGAGCAGTTCTTC. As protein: CASSVALSGGDNEQFF. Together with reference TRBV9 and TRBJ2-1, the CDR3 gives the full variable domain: DSGVTQTPKHLITATGQRVTLRCSPRSGDLSVYWYQQSLDQGLQFLIQYYNGEERAKGNILERFSAQQFPDLHSELNLSSLELGDSALYFCASSVALSGGDNEQFFGPGTRLTVL.

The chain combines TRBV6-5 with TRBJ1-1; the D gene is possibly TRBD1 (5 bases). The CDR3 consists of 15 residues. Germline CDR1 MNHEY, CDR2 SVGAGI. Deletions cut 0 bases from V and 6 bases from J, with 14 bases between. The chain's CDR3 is CASSYSTADTSEAFF. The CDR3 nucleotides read TGTGCCAGCAGTTACTCGACAGCCGATACGTCTGAAGCTTTCTTT.